These T cell receptor beta chains were read from a single sample in a study of T cell repertoires in ileal Crohn's disease. TCRdb's table, derived via immunoSEQ multiplex PCR, lists solely in-frame clones and lacks some. The table has 17,000 or so clones, just over 85% seen once; the top ten hold 5.5% to 6.5%. The sample taken for sequencing was ileal tissue. Receptors originate from an adult with Crohn's disease. Each CDR3 is given with its conserved first and last residue. D genes are given only for firm matches. For some rows the clone size is stated as once, few or many, or as a class when expanded; others skip it.

cdr3_nt cdr3_aa v_call d_call j_call clone_size
TGCGCCAGCAGCTTTCAGGGGTCTGCCTACGAGCAGTACTTC CASSFQGSAYEQYF TRBV5-1 - TRBJ2-7 -
TGTGCCAGCAGCGCTACCGACTCCTACGAGCAGTACTTC CASSATDSYEQYF TRBV9 - TRBJ2-7 once
TGCAGCGCCCTAGGGGGGGATCGCAATGAGCAGTTCTTC CSALGGDRNEQFF TRBV29-1 - TRBJ2-1 once
TGTGCCAGCACCTCCTTGAGCACTGAAGCTTTCTTT CASTSLSTEAFF TRBV5-6 - TRBJ1-1 once
TGTGCCAGCAGCTTAACTAGCGCACAAGAGACCCAGTACTTC CASSLTSAQETQYF TRBV7-9 TRBD2 TRBJ2-5 -
TGTGCCAGCAGCTTGGAGGGAGTAGCGGGAGGTCGGGGCACCGGGGAGCTGTTTTTT CASSLEGVAGGRGTGELFF TRBV5-6 TRBD2 TRBJ2-2 -
TGTGCCAGCAGCTTTAATCTCGGGGAGACTGAAGCTTTCTTT CASSFNLGETEAFF TRBV11-2 - TRBJ1-1 once
TGTGCCAGCCAAAAAATGAGCGGAGCGACTTACGAGCAGTACTTC CASQKMSGATYEQYF TRBV19 - TRBJ2-7 -
TGTGCCAGCAGTCGGACTAGCGGGTATCAAGAGACCCAGTACTTC CASSRTSGYQETQYF TRBV28 TRBD2 TRBJ2-5 -
TGTGCCAGCCGAGGGCGGACCATGCAGTTCTTC CASRGRTMQFF TRBV11-2 - TRBJ2-1 -
TGTGCCAGCAGTCGGACTAGCGGTCGAGAGACCCAGTACTTC CASSRTSGRETQYF TRBV2 TRBD2 TRBJ2-5 -
TGCGCCAGCAGCCAAGTTGGGACAGTGTCGAACACCGGGGAGCTGTTTTTT CASSQVGTVSNTGELFF TRBV4-1 TRBD1 TRBJ2-2 -
TGTGCCAGCAGCTTAGCTCAGGTGTCGGGGGGGCGGGATGAGCAGTTCTTC CASSLAQVSGGRDEQFF TRBV7-9 TRBD2 TRBJ2-1 -
TGTGCCAGCAGCCCGGACAGGGTCTACACCTTC CASSPDRVYTF TRBV7-9 TRBD1 TRBJ1-2 once
TGTGCCAGCAGTTACGGGAGGGCTGATCGAGGCTACACCTTC CASSYGRADRGYTF TRBV6-5 - TRBJ1-2 -
TGTGCCAGCAGTTCGGCAGGGGGAAACACTGAAGCTTTCTTT CASSSAGGNTEAFF TRBV6-6 TRBD1 TRBJ1-1 -
TGTGCCAGTAGTATAGTCCAGGGGGGTGAAGCTTTCTTT CASSIVQGGEAFF TRBV19 TRBD1 TRBJ1-1 -
TGCGCCAGCAGCCAAGAACTGGACAGGGGACAGCAGCCCCAGCATTTT CASSQELDRGQQPQHF TRBV4-1 TRBD1 TRBJ1-5 -
TGTGCCAGCAGTATCGGGGGGAGGCCAAACTATGGCTACACCTTC CASSIGGRPNYGYTF TRBV7-9 - TRBJ1-2 -
TGTGCCAGCTCAGCCTACAGGGGATCAGATACGCAGTATTTT CASSAYRGSDTQYF TRBV18 TRBD1 TRBJ2-3 -
TGTGCCAGCAGTCGGGGGTCCTACAATGAGCAGTTCTTC CASSRGSYNEQFF TRBV6-4 - TRBJ2-1 once
TGCGCCAGCAGCTCCGTGGGACAGGGGGTCGGGGAGCTGTTTTTT CASSSVGQGVGELFF TRBV5-1 TRBD1 TRBJ2-2 -